These 12 T cell receptor beta chains originate from one sample sequenced in a study of blood T cell repertoires in COVID-19 (dated by TCRdb to about 2020). Receptor amplification or capture employed the immunoSEQ multiplex PCR assay. The source is immuneACCESS, and TCRdb retained only in-frame sequences with V and J called. Part of the clones is not carried over; for the studies checked, unresolved V genes explain less than half of this, and the remainder is unexplained. This sample lists under 300,000 clones; approximately 84% were detected once. The ten biggest clones cover 6.6% of the sample. The sample was PBMCs or T cells enriched from blood (not recorded which). These receptors were taken from a woman in her forties or fifties who had been exposed to COVID-19.

The rearrangement joins TRBV27 to TRBJ1-2; 8 bases are a match to TRBD1. The CDR3 length is 16 residues. Per germline, CDR1 MNHEY and CDR2 SMNVEV (reference sequence). Trimming took 5 bases from V and 4 from J; bases not matched to a gene: 12. The CDR3 is CASSRGLTGVGYGYTF. The CDR3 DNA sequence: TGTGCCAGCAGTCGCGGGTTGACAGGGGTCGGCTATGGCTACACCTTC.

This chain uses TRBV13 with TRBJ1-1, with 7 bases lining up with TRBD1. J lost 4 bases, V lost 6 bases, and 17 bases had no gene match. The CDR3 consists of 17 residues. Germline-derived CDR1 and CDR2 are PRHDT and FYEKMQ (reference sequence). DNA of the CDR3: TGTGCCAGCAGTCTCCGGCGGGCAGGGGGTTTGGGCACTGAAGCTTTCTTT. Translated, it gives CASSLRRAGGLGTEAFF.

The chain has TRBV6-2 or TRBV6-3 and TRBJ1-2; possibly TRBD1 for D (6 bases). Trimming removed 0 bases at V and 6 bases at J, with 14 bases between. Germline V gene sequence: CDR1 MNHEY, CDR2 SVGEGT. The CDR3 is 15 residues long. The CDR3 region has the DNA TGTGCCAGCAGTTACTCTGTCAGGGGAAAGGATGGCTACACCTTC. Its protein is CASSYSVRGKDGYTF.

In nucleotides, the CDR3 is TGTGCCAGCAGTCCACTAATCACAGGTCTAGCTTTCTTT. Its protein is CASSPLITGLAFF. V gene TRBV6-5 combines with J gene TRBJ1-1, with D maybe TRBD1 (5 bases). CDR1 and CDR2 (germline): MNHEY, SVGAGI. The CDR3 has 13 residues. With 5 bases removed from V and 10 bases from J, the gap between germline ends came to 17 bases.

The chain combines TRBV29-1 with TRBJ1-2; D uncertain. The ends were cut back, 0 bases at V and 3 bases at J, with 29 bases in the middle. Germline V CDR1 and CDR2: SQVTM, ANQGSEA. This CDR3 spans 20 amino acids. The CDR3, as DNA: TGCAGCGTTGAAGATGAGTCGGCCAGCACCAGGATAGGCGTAGACTATGGCTACACCTTC. This codes for CSVEDESASTRIGVDYGYTF.

This chain uses TRBV2 with TRBJ1-3; 8 bases match TRBD1. V was pared by 7 bases and J by 3 bases, with 5 bases of the junction left unmatched. Germline loops: CDR1 SNHLY, CDR2 FYNNEI. This CDR3 is 14 amino acids long. CDR3 region: CASTPGGFGNTIYF. CDR3 DNA sequence: TGTGCCAGCACGCCAGGGGGCTTTGGAAACACCATATATTTT.

The chain couples TRBV5-6 to TRBJ1-5; 8 positions agree with TRBD1. The CDR3 has 14 amino acids. The germline gives CDR1 SGHDT, CDR2 YYEEEE. Germline trimming cut 4 bases from V and 3 bases from J; bases unmatched to any gene: 3. The CDR3: CASSRTGYNQPQHF. Written as DNA, the CDR3 is TGTGCCAGCAGCAGGACAGGGTACAATCAGCCCCAGCATTTT. Based on the CDR3 plus reference TRBV5-6 and TRBJ1-5, the full variable domain is DAGVTQSPTHLIKTRGQQVTLRCSPKSGHDTVSWYQQALGQGPQFIFQYYEEEERQRGNFPDRFSGHQFPNYSSELNVNALLLGDSALYLCASSRTGYNQPQHFGDGTRLSIL.

This chain connects TRBV12-2 to TRBJ1-2; TRBD1, as called in the table, went unchecked against the DNA. TRBV12-2 is termed a pseudogene. This CDR3 region has 16 residues. The CDR3 here is CASRLALDRVSGGYTF. The CDR3 nucleotides are TGTGCAAGTCGCTTAGCGCTGGACAGGGTGTCTGGTGGCTACACCTTC.

The chain uses TRBV6-2 or TRBV6-3 and TRBJ1-5, with TRBD1 matching over 7 bases. CDR1 is MNHEY and CDR2 is SVGEGT in the germline V gene. The CDR3 spans 16 residues. Losses at the gene ends were 6 bases for V and 0 bases for J; bases not matched to a gene: 8. The CDR3 DNA is TGTGCCAGCAGCCCAGGGGGACCCTATAGCAATCAGCCCCAGCATTTT. Protein product: CASSPGGPYSNQPQHF.

The chain uses TRBV11-2 and TRBJ1-1; 7 positions match TRBD1. V was pared by 3 bases and J by 5 bases, with 6 bases of the junction left unmatched. The CDR3 covers 14 residues. Germline V lookup: CDR1 SGHAT, CDR2 FQNNGV. The CDR3 DNA reads TGTGCCAGCAGCTTGGACAGGCCTTCGACTGAAGCTTTCTTT. Translating it yields CASSLDRPSTEAFF.

This chain connects TRBV27 to TRBJ1-2, with D maybe TRBD1 (6 bases). The germline V gene has CDR1 MNHEY and CDR2 SMNVEV (reference sequence). The CDR3 contains 14 residues. V lost 7 bases to trimming and J lost 8 bases, with 20 bases between them. The CDR3 reads CASTLYGTKKGYTF. CDR3 in DNA: TGTGCCAGCACCCTTTACGGGACAAAGAAGGGCTACACCTTC.

This clone was recorded only once. This rearrangement joins TRBV18 to TRBJ1-1; D is unclear. The germline V gene encodes CDR1 KGHSH and CDR2 LQKENI. The CDR3 is 15 amino acids. Trimming removed 3 bases at V and 2 bases at J, with 13 bases between. The CDR3 reads CASSPVQVSNTEAFF. Written as DNA, the CDR3 is TGTGCCAGCTCACCGGTCCAGGTATCAAACACTGAAGCTTTCTTT.